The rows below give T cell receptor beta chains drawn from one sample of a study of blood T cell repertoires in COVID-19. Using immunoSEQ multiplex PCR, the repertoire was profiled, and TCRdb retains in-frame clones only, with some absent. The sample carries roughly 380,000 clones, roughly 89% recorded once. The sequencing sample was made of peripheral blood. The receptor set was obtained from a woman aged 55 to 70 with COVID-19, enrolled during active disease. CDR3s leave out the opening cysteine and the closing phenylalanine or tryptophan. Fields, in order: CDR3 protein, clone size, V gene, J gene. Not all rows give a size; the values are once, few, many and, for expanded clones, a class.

CDR3aa: ASSGSSYNSPLH
abundance: once
v_gene: TRBV9
j_gene: TRBJ1-6

CDR3aa: ASSLGGQTSRVGYT
abundance: .
v_gene: TRBV6-6
j_gene: TRBJ1-2

CDR3aa: ASSLPGQRAGEQY
abundance: .
v_gene: TRBV5-4
j_gene: TRBJ2-7

CDR3aa: ASGWQGQETQY
abundance: .
v_gene: TRBV6-5
j_gene: TRBJ2-5

CDR3aa: ASSSTGWGPGNTIY
abundance: .
v_gene: TRBV5-6
j_gene: TRBJ1-3

CDR3aa: ASGLGITGGDEQF
abundance: .
v_gene: TRBV12-5
j_gene: TRBJ2-1

CDR3aa: ASSLRLAGATDTQY
abundance: .
v_gene: TRBV28
j_gene: TRBJ2-3

CDR3aa: ATSGHRPNTEAF
abundance: .
v_gene: TRBV15
j_gene: TRBJ1-1

CDR3aa: ASSPSGTSGGRGQETQY
abundance: .
v_gene: TRBV28
j_gene: TRBJ2-5

CDR3aa: ASSLNSNSYNEQF
abundance: .
v_gene: TRBV7-3
j_gene: TRBJ2-1

CDR3aa: ASSILASPTNEKLF
abundance: .
v_gene: TRBV19
j_gene: TRBJ1-4

CDR3aa: ASSLDGGAGTQY
abundance: .
v_gene: TRBV7-6
j_gene: TRBJ2-5

CDR3aa: ASSAQDRVSEKLF
abundance: .
v_gene: TRBV2
j_gene: TRBJ1-4

CDR3aa: SASFGGAGTDTQY
abundance: .
v_gene: TRBV20-1
j_gene: TRBJ2-3

CDR3aa: ASTLAGRNTGELF
abundance: .
v_gene: TRBV5-1
j_gene: TRBJ2-2

CDR3aa: ASSPDRRTDTQY
abundance: .
v_gene: TRBV7-2
j_gene: TRBJ2-3

CDR3aa: ASSTKDRASSPLH
abundance: few
v_gene: TRBV5-1
j_gene: TRBJ1-6

CDR3aa: ASSPGTVGDTIY
abundance: .
v_gene: TRBV7-9
j_gene: TRBJ1-3

CDR3aa: ASSQGHHRNSGANVLT
abundance: .
v_gene: TRBV4-2
j_gene: TRBJ2-6

CDR3aa: ASSLNPGQSSGANVLT
abundance: .
v_gene: TRBV5-1
j_gene: TRBJ2-6

CDR3aa: ASSPGQEQY
abundance: .
v_gene: TRBV11-2
j_gene: TRBJ2-7

CDR3aa: ASSYSGARVNEQF
abundance: .
v_gene: TRBV6-5
j_gene: TRBJ2-1

CDR3aa: ASSVTAGQGYNEQF
abundance: .
v_gene: TRBV9
j_gene: TRBJ2-1

CDR3aa: ATSRDRQGIRPQH
abundance: .
v_gene: TRBV15
j_gene: TRBJ1-5

CDR3aa: ASSGTGSNVGTQY
abundance: .
v_gene: TRBV5-1
j_gene: TRBJ2-5

CDR3aa: ASSQDLRAVSYNEQF
abundance: .
v_gene: TRBV3-1/TRBV3-2
j_gene: TRBJ2-1

CDR3aa: ASRDTGGRVTQY
abundance: .
v_gene: TRBV6-5
j_gene: TRBJ2-5

CDR3aa: ASSPLWDRKVNTEAF
abundance: .
v_gene: TRBV11-2
j_gene: TRBJ1-1

CDR3aa: ATQGQGDQPQH
abundance: .
v_gene: TRBV2
j_gene: TRBJ1-5

CDR3aa: ASSGQGSSWEPQH
abundance: .
v_gene: TRBV2
j_gene: TRBJ1-5

CDR3aa: ASSDGGGPQETQY
abundance: .
v_gene: TRBV10-1
j_gene: TRBJ2-5

CDR3aa: ASSQPAGVTGNEQF
abundance: .
v_gene: TRBV4-1
j_gene: TRBJ2-1

CDR3aa: ASSMYRGEPQH
abundance: .
v_gene: TRBV7-9
j_gene: TRBJ1-5

CDR3aa: ASSLGTVSGNTIY
abundance: .
v_gene: TRBV28
j_gene: TRBJ1-3

CDR3aa: ASSFTTQARNTGNTIY
abundance: .
v_gene: TRBV18
j_gene: TRBJ1-3

CDR3aa: ASSLGGPYSGNTIY
abundance: .
v_gene: TRBV5-1
j_gene: TRBJ1-3

CDR3aa: ASSQLYEQY
abundance: .
v_gene: TRBV3-1/TRBV3-2
j_gene: TRBJ2-7